This entry features one T cell receptor beta chain sequence. V lost 4 bases to trimming and J lost 1 base, with 10 bases between them. CDR3 size: 14 residues. Germline V gene sequence: CDR1 PRHDT, CDR2 FYEKMQ (reference sequence). These data are taken from a study of CD8+ T cells in alopecia areata. RNA extraction was followed by reverse transcription into cDNA, which acted as the sequencing template. The assay was immunoSEQ multiplex PCR, and TCRdb's table has in-frame clones only and misses some. This sample has 65,000 to 95,000 clones; about 53% occur once, and the top ten carry approximately 5.3%.

The chain employs TRBV13 and TRBJ2-5; perhaps TRBD2 as D (7 bases). The sequenced sample was NKG2D-high CD8+ T cells sorted from blood. This TCR came from a human donor with alopecia areata. For the CDR3, the DNA is TGTGCCAGCAGCTCGGGGGGCCCCCAAGAGACCCAGTACTTC. Translation gives CASSSGGPQETQYF.